The rows below give T cell receptor beta chains drawn from one sample of a study of cytotoxic CD8 clonotypes in ibrutinib-treated CLL. The protocol was immunoSEQ multiplex PCR, while the TCRdb copy is restricted to in-frame clones and leaves out a portion. The sample shows 45,000 to 55,000 clones, approximately 51% of them seen only once. The sequences come from PBMCs, collected after 12 months of ibrutinib treatment. These receptor sequences come from a human donor with chronic lymphocytic leukemia. The CDR3 runs from the conserved cysteine through the conserved F or W. A D gene is named only where the DNA matches it firmly. Size tells how often a clone was seen (once, few, many) or the class of an expanded clone, and some rows leave it out.

13	.	.	TRBV19	TRBJ1-2	TGTGCCAGTAGTATTGGGCAGGGATATGGCTACACCTTC	CASSIGQGYGYTF
15	.	.	TRBV7-2	TRBJ2-1	TGTGCCAGCAGCTTAGGTTTCGGGGACCTCAATGAGCAGTTCTTC	CASSLGFGDLNEQFF
18	.	TRBD1	TRBV27	TRBJ1-3	TGTGCCAGCAGTTTGTCTCTCCCGGCAGGGGGCAATGGAAACACCATATATTTT	CASSLSLPAGGNGNTIYF
15	.	.	TRBV6-1	TRBJ1-4	TGTGCCAGCAGTGATCCGGGGGCAACTAATGAAAAACTGTTTTTT	CASSDPGATNEKLFF
15	once	TRBD2	TRBV11-2	TRBJ2-5	TGTGCCAGCAGCCCCATTACTAGCGACAAAGAGACCCAGTACTTC	CASSPITSDKETQYF
15	.	TRBD2	TRBV9	TRBJ2-7	TGTGCCAGCAGCGTAGCGCCTAGCGGGGACTACGAGCAGTACTTC	CASSVAPSGDYEQYF
13	.	.	TRBV18	TRBJ1-4	TGTGCCAGCTCACCAGGGGCGGATGAAAAACTGTTTTTT	CASSPGADEKLFF
15	.	.	TRBV6-1	TRBJ1-2	TGTGCCAGCAGTGAATTTCAGGGAAGAGACTATGGCTACACCTTC	CASSEFQGRDYGYTF
20	.	.	TRBV19	TRBJ1-5	TGTGCCAGTAGTATACCCCCTGGGTCAGGGTACGAGCGCGAACGTCAGCCCCAGCATTTT	CASSIPPGSGYERERQPQHF
14	.	.	TRBV9	TRBJ1-1	TGTGCCAGCAGCGTAGAACGCATGAACACTGAAGCTTTCTTT	CASSVERMNTEAFF
14	once	TRBD1	TRBV9	TRBJ2-2	TGTGCCAGCAGCGGGCAGGGGGCAACCGGGGAGCTGTTTTTT	CASSGQGATGELFF
15	once	.	TRBV7-9	TRBJ1-4	TGTGCCAGCAGCTTCTCCGGGACGGGTTCGGGAAAACTGTTTTTT	CASSFSGTGSGKLFF
15	.	TRBD1	TRBV5-1	TRBJ2-7	TGCGCCAGCAGCTTGGGGACAGGGGTTCCCTACGAGCAGTACTTC	CASSLGTGVPYEQYF
14	few	.	TRBV4-2	TRBJ1-5	TGTGCCAGCAGCCAAGAAGGTGGGGACGGGCCCCAGCATTTT	CASSQEGGDGPQHF
15	.	TRBD1	TRBV29-1	TRBJ2-5	TGCAGCGTTGGGCCTGAGGGACAGGGGGAAGAGACCCAGTACTTC	CSVGPEGQGEETQYF
15	few	.	TRBV28	TRBJ2-7	TGTGCCAGCAGTTCGGTGGGGCAGCGCGTGGGAGAGCAGTACTTC	CASSSVGQRVGEQYF
14	.	.	TRBV28	TRBJ2-7	TGTGCCAGCAGTTTCAGGGGCGACATCTACGAGCAGTACTTC	CASSFRGDIYEQYF
14	.	.	TRBV29-1	TRBJ2-1	TGCAGCCTCGGGTTGGGGAATTCCTACAATGAGCAGTTCTTC	CSLGLGNSYNEQFF
16	.	TRBD2	TRBV7-8	TRBJ2-3	TGTGCCAGCAGCAAAGGGACTAGCGGGAGGTCAGATACGCAGTATTTT	CASSKGTSGRSDTQYF
19	.	TRBD2	TRBV5-1	TRBJ2-5	TGCGCCAGCAGCTTGGGACTAGGACTAGCGGGAGTCGGCCAAGAGACCCAGTACTTC	CASSLGLGLAGVGQETQYF
15	.	TRBD1	TRBV6-1	TRBJ1-4	TGTGCCAGCAGTGCCACCGGGACAGGGGGAGAAAAACTGTTTTTT	CASSATGTGGEKLFF
14	few	.	TRBV5-6	TRBJ1-5	TGTGCCAGCAGCCGCGGGGCGGGTAATCAGCCCCAGCATTTT	CASSRGAGNQPQHF
15	few	TRBD1	TRBV15	TRBJ2-4	TGTGCCACCAGCAGAGATGGGACAGTGGGAAACATTCAGTACTTC	CATSRDGTVGNIQYF
13	once	.	TRBV2	TRBJ1-1	TGTGCCAGCAGTACGGATGTAGGGGTTGAAGCTTTCTTT	CASSTDVGVEAFF
13	few	.	TRBV5-1	TRBJ1-3	TGCGCCAGCAAAGGGTTTTCTGGAAACACCATATATTTT	CASKGFSGNTIYF
15	.	TRBD1	TRBV2	TRBJ2-3	TGTGCCAGCAGAGCGCCGGGACAGGGTTCAGATACGCAGTATTTT	CASRAPGQGSDTQYF
13	.	.	TRBV28	TRBJ2-1	TGTGCCAGCAGTTTAGGGCGAGAAAATGAGCAGTTCTTC	CASSLGRENEQFF
14	once	.	TRBV5-1	TRBJ1-2	TGCGCCAGCAGCTTGCCGGGGTCAACCTCGGGCTACACCTTC	CASSLPGSTSGYTF
14	many	.	TRBV5-5	TRBJ1-6	TGTGCCAGCAGCTTGGGGGATAGGAATTCACCCCTCCACTTT	CASSLGDRNSPLHF
16	.	TRBD2	TRBV11-2	TRBJ2-1	TGTGCCAGCAGCGATCGACTAGCGGGCTTCTACAATGAGCAGTTCTTC	CASSDRLAGFYNEQFF
12	.	.	TRBV5-1	TRBJ1-1	TGCGCCAGCAGCTTCGACAGTACAAAAGCTTTCTTT	CASSFDSTKAFF
14	.	TRBD1	TRBV27	TRBJ1-2	TGTGCCAGCAGTTTACGACAGGGCGGCTATGGCTACACCTTC	CASSLRQGGYGYTF
13	.	.	TRBV30	TRBJ1-2	TGTGCCGGATTGACCCAAGCTAACTATGGCTACACCTTC	CAGLTQANYGYTF
14	.	TRBD2	TRBV28	TRBJ2-3	TGTGCCAGCAGGGTGAGCGGGGGCACAGATACGCAGTATTTT	CASRVSGGTDTQYF
16	.	TRBD1	TRBV7-9	TRBJ1-2	TGTGCCAGCAGCTTAGTAGGACAGGTAGTCAACTATGGCTACACCTTC	CASSLVGQVVNYGYTF
13	.	.	TRBV5-1	TRBJ2-7	TGCGCCAGCAGCTTGGGTGGGGACTACGAGCAGTACTTC	CASSLGGDYEQYF
14	.	.	TRBV28	TRBJ1-3	TGTGCCAGCAGAGGGCCAGCCTCTGGAAACACCATATATTTT	CASRGPASGNTIYF
12	few	.	TRBV6-6	TRBJ1-1	TGTGCCACAAGAACGGGGGGTTCGGAAGCTTTCTTT	CATRTGGSEAFF
17	few	.	TRBV23-1	TRBJ2-3	TGCGCCAGCGAATCTATTGAGGGGAGCCTATACACAGATACGCAGTATTTT	CASESIEGSLYTDTQYF
17	.	TRBD2	TRBV28	TRBJ2-3	TGTGCCAGCAGTCCCTCGACTAGCGGGAGAGGCACAGATACGCAGTATTTT	CASSPSTSGRGTDTQYF
15	.	TRBD1	TRBV28	TRBJ1-2	TGTGCCAGCAGTTTCGAGGACAGGGTTTCGGCTGGCTACACCTTC	CASSFEDRVSAGYTF
12	few	.	TRBV11-2	TRBJ1-2	TGTGCCAGCAGCCCCACGGGCGGTGGCTACACCTTC	CASSPTGGGYTF